The TCR beta chain described here comes from a study of T-cell memory formation after mild COVID-19. In the study overall: TCR clusters showed largely donor specificity.

TCRdb recomputed calls from the 5' RACE reads with MiXCR, one row per CDR3 protein. The table includes 250,000 to 350,000 distinct CDR3 sequences, 15% to 20% detected once. Worth noting for this clonotype: The antigen is unknown.

Study results and limitations: Whereas later expanders leaned CD4+, clones contracting day 15 to 85 showed a balanced CD4/CD8 makeup. Detection of some responders pre-infection suggested pre-existing cross-reactive memory T cells participated.

This TCR came from a man between 18 and 29 years old who had mild COVID-19 (a few samples of this study predate the infection). Cell type and time point are not known. Source material: PBMCs or a T cell subset sorted from them (not recorded which).

Here the CDR3 reads CATSREGVHEQYF. In nucleotides, the CDR3 is TGTGCCACCAGCAGAGAGGGGGTCCACGAGCAGTACTTC. The chain has TRBV15 and TRBJ2-7; TRBD1 or TRBD2 may be the D gene (5 bases each). This CDR3 spans 13 amino acids. The V gene lost 0 bases and the J gene lost 5 bases, with 8 bases spanning the gap. In germline, CDR1 is LNHNV, CDR2 YYDKDF (reference sequence).